The 20 T cell receptor beta chains below were found in one sample sequenced in a study of shared clonotypes between healthy human individuals. TCRdb keeps only in-frame clones here, not all; method: immunoSEQ multiplex PCR. In the table there are around 2.3 million clones, almost 96% of which are singletons. The sample was naive CD4+ T cells sorted from blood. Regarding subset: CD45RA+ positively selected. Source of these receptors: a man younger than 35 in good health.

The chain employs TRBV7-9 and TRBJ1-6; a possible D gene is TRBD1 (6 bases). This CDR3 comprises 14 residues. The V end was cut by 5 bases, the J end by 6 bases, with 11 bases between. CDR1 is SEHNR and CDR2 is FQNEAQ in the germline V gene (reference sequence). The chain's CDR3 is CASSQDRLNSPLHF. As DNA, the CDR3 is TGTGCCAGCAGCCAGGACAGACTTAATTCACCCCTCCACTTT.

As DNA, the CDR3 is TGCGCCAGCAGTGAGTCTGGGACTACAGTAGGCGAGACCCAGTACTTC. It codes for CASSESGTTVGETQYF. The V gene is TRBV10-1, the J gene TRBJ2-5; 7 positions match TRBD2. The CDR3 loop spans 16 amino acids. The ends lost 0 bases at V and 5 bases at J; junction bases unmatched: 9. The germline gives CDR1 WNHNN, CDR2 SYGVQD (reference sequence).

The CDR3 sequence is CAWRPILNTEAFF. The CDR3 coding sequence is TGTGCCTGGAGGCCCATCTTGAACACTGAAGCTTTCTTT. J is TRBJ1-1 and V is TRBV30; D unresolved. V gave up 3 bases and J gave up 0 bases, with 8 bases separating them. The CDR3 sequence is 13 residues long. In germline, CDR1 is GTSNPN, CDR2 SVGIG (reference sequence).

The chain joins TRBV9 to TRBJ1-5; TRBD1 matches at 8 bases. V was clipped by 4 bases and J by 9 bases; unmatched bases: 6. This CDR3 is 13 amino acids long. The germline gives CDR1 SGDLS, CDR2 YYNGEE. CDR3 amino acids: CASSRQGIRPQHF. The CDR3 region has the DNA TGTGCCAGCAGCCGACAGGGGATTCGGCCCCAGCATTTT.

This chain joins TRBV5-5 and TRBJ2-7; D unclear. This CDR3 spans 12 amino acids. Germline V CDR1 and CDR2: SGHKS, YYEKEE (reference sequence). The V end lost 4 bases, the J end lost 3 bases, and 8 bases lay between the germline ends. Written as DNA, the CDR3 is TGTGCCAGCAGCGTAGACCTCTACGAGCAGTACTTC. The encoded protein is CASSVDLYEQYF.

This clone appeared once. The chain couples TRBV27 to TRBJ2-7, with TRBD2 identical over 8 bases. Germline V gene sequence: CDR1 MNHEY, CDR2 SMNVEV (reference sequence). The CDR3 totals 16 residues. Trimming removed 6 bases from V and 3 bases from J; junction bases left unmatched: 13. CDR3 residues: CASSQTLIAGFYEQYF. CDR3 bases: TGTGCCAGCAGCCAGACATTAATAGCGGGATTCTACGAGCAGTACTTC.

CDR3: CASSRYEGGGREQYF. The CDR3 nucleotides read TGTGCCAGCAGCCGCTATGAGGGCGGGGGAAGAGAGCAGTACTTC. The chain recombines TRBV27 with TRBJ2-7; 7 nucleotides align to TRBD2. The germline V gene has CDR1 MNHEY and CDR2 SMNVEV (reference sequence). This CDR3 spans 15 amino acids. J lost 7 bases, V lost 6 bases, and 15 bases had no gene match.

The rearrangement links TRBV4-1 to TRBJ2-7; 10 positions agree with TRBD2. The CDR3 length is 16 residues. Trimming took 1 base from V and 4 from J; bases not matched to a gene: 7. Germline-derived CDR1 and CDR2 are MGHRA and YSYEKL. The CDR3 DNA follows: TGCGCCAGCAGCCAAGTTCTTAGGACTAGCGGATACGAGCAGTACTTC. Its translation: CASSQVLRTSGYEQYF.

The V call is TRBV9, the J call TRBJ2-3, with D perhaps matching TRBD1 (7 bases). Germline V gene lookup returns CDR1 SGDLS and CDR2 YYNGEE. The CDR3 is 15 residues long. Trimming stripped 2 bases from V and 5 bases from J, with 15 bases between. The CDR3 region has the DNA TGTGCCAGCAGCGTGATGGAGGGGGCGGGAGATACGCAGTATTTT. This codes for CASSVMEGAGDTQYF.

This chain connects TRBV2 to TRBJ2-7; 8 bases agree with TRBD2. The ends lost 6 bases at V and 2 bases at J; junction bases unmatched: 6. From germline, CDR1 is SNHLY and CDR2 FYNNEI. The CDR3 length is 14 residues. The CDR3 loop reads CASREREGTYEQYF. The CDR3, as DNA: TGTGCCAGCAGGGAACGGGAGGGAACCTACGAGCAGTACTTC.

The chain employs TRBV7-8 and TRBJ1-1, with D possibly TRBD1 on 5 matching bases. Germline CDR1 and CDR2: SGHVS and FQNEAQ. The CDR3 is 15 amino acids. V gave up 3 bases and J gave up 1 base, with 12 bases separating them. CDR3 loop: CASSLYLGQNTEAFF. The CDR3 coding sequence is TGTGCCAGCAGCTTGTACTTAGGACAGAACACTGAAGCTTTCTTT.

The chain couples TRBV18 to TRBJ1-4; perhaps TRBD1 as D (5 bases). Germline V gene sequence: CDR1 KGHSH, CDR2 LQKENI. Between the trimmed V and J ends, which lost 2 bases and 1 base, there was a span of 8 bases. This CDR3 contains 15 residues. The CDR3 DNA reads TGTGCCAGCTCACCAGGGCAGGGAACTAATGAAAAACTGTTTTTT. It is translated as CASSPGQGTNEKLFF.

This sequence joins TRBV7-9 and TRBJ1-2; 9 bases match TRBD1. The germline V gene encodes CDR1 SEHNR and CDR2 FQNEAQ (reference sequence). With 0 bases clipped from V and 7 bases from J, the junction kept 6 bases outside the gene matches. This CDR3 comprises 15 residues. The CDR3 DNA reads TGTGCCAGCAGCTTAGCGGGACAGGGAAGCGGTGGCTACACCTTC. As protein: CASSLAGQGSGGYTF.

The chain joins TRBV27 to TRBJ2-4, with D possibly called TRBD1 or TRBD2 (6 bases each). This CDR3 has 13 residues. The germline CDR1 and CDR2 sequences are MNHEY and SMNVEV (reference sequence). V gave up 6 bases and J gave up 7 bases, with 13 bases separating them. The chain's CDR3 is CASSQGRWNIQYF. The CDR3 nucleotides read TGTGCCAGCAGCCAGGGGAGGTGGAACATTCAGTACTTC.

The rearrangement links TRBV28 to TRBJ2-1, with D tentatively TRBD2 (7 bases). The CDR3 length is 14 residues. V lost 7 bases, J lost 4 bases, and 14 bases lay in between. Germline V gene data show CDR1 as MDHEN and CDR2 as SYDVKM. DNA for the CDR3: TGTGCCAGCAAAGGGGGGGCCCCATACAATGAGCAGTTCTTC. It yields the protein CASKGGAPYNEQFF.

The CDR3 loop is CASSNPARGSNTEAFF. In DNA form, the CDR3 reads TGTGCCAGCAGCAATCCGGCTCGGGGCTCGAACACTGAAGCTTTCTTT. J is TRBJ1-1 and V is TRBV28; TRBD1 is a possible D gene (5 bases). In germline, CDR1 is MDHEN, CDR2 SYDVKM. The CDR3 contains 16 residues. V gave up 6 bases and J gave up 1 base, with 18 bases separating them.

V usage is TRBV10-3 and J usage is TRBJ2-3; D is unclear. V was shortened by 8 bases and J by 5 bases, with 11 bases between the two germline ends. The CDR3 covers 12 residues. Per the germline V gene, CDR1 is ENHRY and CDR2 is SYGVKD. The CDR3 spells CAIPPVGDTQYF. Here the CDR3 DNA reads TGTGCCATCCCGCCGGTAGGAGATACGCAGTATTTT.

This sequence joins TRBV12-5 and TRBJ2-1; D possibly corresponds to TRBD1 (6 bases). In germline, CDR1 is LGHNT, CDR2 FRNRAP. V was trimmed by 5 bases and J by 5 bases, leaving 16 bases between them. The CDR3 is 15 residues long. CDR3 in DNA: TGTGCTAGTGGTACGGGGCAGGGACAAAACAATGAGCAGTTCTTC. It translates to CASGTGQGQNNEQFF.

The chain couples TRBV9 to TRBJ2-5, with unresolved D. Trimming took off 0 bases at V and 8 bases at J, with 14 bases between the two ends. CDR3 length: 14 residues. The V gene's germline CDR1 is SGDLS and CDR2 YYNGEE. The CDR3 reads CASSVEERAITQYF. The CDR3 DNA is TGTGCCAGCAGCGTAGAGGAGAGAGCAATAACCCAGTACTTC.

CDR3 loop: CASSTQPTENTEAFF. The CDR3 coding sequence is TGTGCCAGCAGCACACAACCCACAGAGAACACTGAAGCTTTCTTT. The V gene is TRBV7-2, the J gene TRBJ1-1; no definite D call. Germline V gives CDR1 SGHTA, CDR2 FQGNSA. Deletions cut 5 bases from V and 1 base from J, with 14 bases between. This CDR3 is built from 15 residues.